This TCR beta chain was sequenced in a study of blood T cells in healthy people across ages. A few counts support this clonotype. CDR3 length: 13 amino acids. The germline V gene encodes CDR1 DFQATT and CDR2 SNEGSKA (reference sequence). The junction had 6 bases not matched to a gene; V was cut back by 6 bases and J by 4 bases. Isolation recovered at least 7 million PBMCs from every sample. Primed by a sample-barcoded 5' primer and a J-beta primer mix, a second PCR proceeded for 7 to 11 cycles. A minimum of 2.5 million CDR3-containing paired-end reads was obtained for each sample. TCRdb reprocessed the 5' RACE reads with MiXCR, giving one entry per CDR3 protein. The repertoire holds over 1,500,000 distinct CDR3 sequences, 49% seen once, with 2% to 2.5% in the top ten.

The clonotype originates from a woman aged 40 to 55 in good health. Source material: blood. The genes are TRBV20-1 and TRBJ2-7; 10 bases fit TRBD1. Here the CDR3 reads CSALSGQGYEQYF. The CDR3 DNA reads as TGCAGTGCCCTCTCGGGACAGGGGTACGAGCAGTACTTC.